The 30 T cell receptor beta chains below come from one sample, sequenced in a study of cytomegalovirus exposure and HLA in healthy donors. The PCR was carried out with 60 Vbeta primers and 13 Jbeta primers. This table comes from immunoSEQ multiplex PCR, and its TCRdb copy is limited to in-frame clones, with some not included. The sample includes some 150,000 clones, 70% to 85% of them seen just once. Source material: PBMCs. All receptors come from a man aged 40-55 years in good health and CMV-seronegative.

This clone was recorded a few times. The chain carries TRBV6-5 and TRBJ1-1, with 8 bases that match TRBD1. The V segment lost 6 bases and the J segment 4 bases; nucleotides outside the gene matches: 10. The CDR3 covers 15 residues. Germline values: CDR1 MNHEY, CDR2 SVGAGI. The CDR3 sequence is CASRPMDRDGTEAFF. Here the CDR3 DNA reads TGTGCCAGCAGACCGATGGACAGGGACGGCACTGAAGCTTTCTTT.

The chain joins TRBV10-1 to TRBJ2-3; 7 positions agree with TRBD1. The length of the CDR3 is 15 residues. The V segment lost 10 bases and the J segment 2 bases; nucleotides outside the gene matches: 12. CDR1 WNHNN and CDR2 SYGVQD come from the germline V gene (reference sequence). CDR3 region: CATRLRQGLTDTQYF. The DNA of the CDR3 is TGCGCCACCAGGCTTCGACAGGGCCTCACAGATACGCAGTATTTT.

The chain employs TRBV13 and TRBJ2-7; D is undetermined. Germline loops: CDR1 PRHDT, CDR2 FYEKMQ (reference sequence). The CDR3 contains 16 residues. Trimming cost V 5 bases and J 6 bases, with 23 bases left between them. CDR3 DNA sequence: TGTGCCAGCAGCAGAGAGGCCCAGAGAGCCCCCCTCGAGCAGTACTTC. It yields the protein CASSREAQRAPLEQYF.

V gene TRBV7-9 combines with J gene TRBJ2-7; 8 positions match TRBD1. Per germline, CDR1 SEHNR and CDR2 FQNEAQ (reference sequence). This CDR3 comprises 13 residues. The V segment lost 10 bases and the J segment 5 bases; nucleotides outside the gene matches: 10. The CDR3 region has the DNA TGTGCCATCCCGGGACAGGCCCTTGACGAGCAGTACTTC. Its protein is CAIPGQALDEQYF. The variable domain in full, completed from reference TRBV7-9 and TRBJ2-7, reads DTGVSQNPRHKITKRGQNVTFRCDPISEHNRLYWYRQTLGQGPEFLTYFQNEAQLEKSRLLSDRFSAERPKGSFSTLEIQRTEQGDSAMYLCAIPGQALDEQYFGPGTRLTVT.

The genes are TRBV5-6 and TRBJ1-4; weak D call: TRBD1 (5 bases). Germline CDR1 and CDR2: SGHDT and YYEEEE. The CDR3 covers 13 residues. Trimming pared 2 bases from V and 6 bases from J, leaving 8 bases between. CDR3 sequence reads: CASSFARDEKLFF. As DNA, the CDR3 is TGTGCCAGCAGCTTTGCCAGGGATGAAAAACTGTTTTTT.

V usage is TRBV29-1 and J usage is TRBJ1-2; 8 bases map to TRBD1. The J segment lost 4 bases and the V segment lost 0 bases, leaving 1 base of the junction unmatched. The CDR3 contains 13 residues. In germline, CDR1 is SQVTM, CDR2 ANQGSEA. CDR3 coding DNA: TGCAGCGTTGAAGAAGGACAGGGCTATGGCTACACCTTC. This codes for CSVEEGQGYGYTF. The variable domain in full, with the rest retrieved from reference TRBV29-1 and TRBJ1-2, is SAVISQKPSRDICQRGTSLTIQCQVDSQVTMMFWYRQQPGQSLTLIATANQGSEATYESGFVIDKFPISRPNLTFSTLTVSNMSPEDSSIYLCSVEEGQGYGYTFGSGTRLTVV.

The V and J genes are TRBV19 and TRBJ2-7, with D perhaps matching TRBD2 (5 bases). The length of the CDR3 is 14 residues. The ends were cut back, 5 bases at V and 2 bases at J, with 13 bases in the middle. Germline CDR1 is LNHDA and CDR2 is SQIVND (reference sequence). The CDR3 reads CASSVREDPYEQYF. CDR3 in DNA: TGTGCCAGTAGTGTACGGGAAGACCCCTACGAGCAGTACTTC. Based on the CDR3 plus reference TRBV19 and TRBJ2-7, the full variable domain is DGGITQSPKYLFRKEGQNVTLSCEQNLNHDAMYWYRQDPGQGLRLIYYSQIVNDFQKGDIAEGYSVSREKKESFPLTVTSAQKNPTAFYLCASSVREDPYEQYFGPGTRLTVT.

V is TRBV18 and J is TRBJ1-4, with TRBD1 identical over 8 bases. With 3 bases clipped from V and 3 bases from J, the junction kept 3 bases outside the gene matches. Germline V gives CDR1 KGHSH, CDR2 LQKENI. The CDR3 loop spans 15 amino acids. CDR3 loop: CASSPGTGSNEKLFF. CDR3 DNA sequence: TGTGCCAGCTCACCGGGGACAGGTTCTAATGAAAAACTGTTTTTT.

V is TRBV5-1 and J is TRBJ1-4; D is uncertain. The CDR3 totals 17 residues. Between the trimmed V and J ends, which lost 0 bases and 0 bases, there was a span of 12 bases. The germline CDR1 and CDR2 sequences are SGHRS and YFSETQ. CDR3 sequence reads: CASSLGADLATNEKLFF. The CDR3 DNA reads TGCGCCAGCAGCTTGGGAGCGGATTTGGCAACTAATGAAAAACTGTTTTTT.

The chain combines TRBV27 with TRBJ1-1; 9 nucleotides match TRBD1. The CDR3 has 15 amino acids. The V segment lost 4 bases and the J segment 2 bases; nucleotides outside the gene matches: 5. In germline, CDR1 is MNHEY, CDR2 SMNVEV (reference sequence). CDR3 nucleotides: TGTGCCAGCAGTTCACAGGGGGCTGGAAACACTGAAGCTTTCTTT. Amino acid sequence: CASSSQGAGNTEAFF.

This chain joins TRBV19 and TRBJ1-5, with 9 positions matching TRBD1. Germline CDR1 is LNHDA and CDR2 is SQIVND (reference sequence). The CDR3 totals 16 residues. V lost 3 bases, J lost 4 bases, and 7 bases stayed unmatched. CDR3: CASSMDRGSFNQPQHF. The DNA of the CDR3 is TGTGCCAGTAGTATGGACAGGGGTTCTTTTAATCAGCCCCAGCATTTT.

This clone was counted a few times. V and J are TRBV4-2 and TRBJ2-7; TRBD1 agrees at 7 bases. J lost 5 bases, V lost 4 bases, and 5 bases had no gene match. Germline loops: CDR1 LGHNA, CDR2 YNFKEQ. The CDR3 sequence is 13 residues long. CDR3 bases: TGTGCCAGCAGCCTCAGACAGGGTAACGAGCAGTACTTC. Its protein product is CASSLRQGNEQYF.

The chain employs TRBV28 and TRBJ1-1; D is ambiguous. V was clipped by 3 bases and J by 1 base, with 12 bases between them. The V gene's germline CDR1 is MDHEN and CDR2 SYDVKM. The CDR3 is 15 residues long. CDR3 amino acids: CASSFYRGTNTEAFF. The CDR3 DNA reads TGTGCCAGCAGTTTTTATCGCGGTACGAACACTGAAGCTTTCTTT.

The chain couples TRBV29-1 to TRBJ1-4, with unresolved D. V was trimmed by 7 bases and J by 4 bases, leaving 13 bases between them. Germline loops: CDR1 SQVTM, CDR2 ANQGSEA. The CDR3 contains 13 residues. This chain's CDR3 is CSARVGVNEKLFF. The CDR3, as DNA: TGCAGCGCCCGAGTGGGAGTTAATGAAAAACTGTTTTTT. The full variable domain, with the rest looked up from reference TRBV29-1 and TRBJ1-4, is SAVISQKPSRDICQRGTSLTIQCQVDSQVTMMFWYRQQPGQSLTLIATANQGSEATYESGFVIDKFPISRPNLTFSTLTVSNMSPEDSSIYLCSARVGVNEKLFFGSGTQLSVL.

The DNA for the CDR3 is TGTGCCAGTAACACAGATCAGCCCCAGCATTTT. This encodes CASNTDQPQHF. The V call is TRBV19, the J call TRBJ1-5; no definite D call. Trimming removed 7 bases from V and 5 bases from J, with 6 bases in between. The germline CDR1 and CDR2 sequences are LNHDA and SQIVND (reference sequence). The CDR3 runs to 11 residues.

The rearrangement joins TRBV7-2 to TRBJ1-5; no clear D. V was trimmed by 1 base and J by 5 bases, leaving 6 bases between them. The CDR3 has 13 amino acids. Germline loops: CDR1 SGHTA, CDR2 FQGNSA. This CDR3 is CASSLGTYQPQHF. CDR3 DNA: TGTGCCAGCAGCTTAGGTACTTATCAGCCCCAGCATTTT.

The chain has TRBV6-4 and TRBJ2-3, with a possible D match to TRBD1 (6 bases). The ends were cut back, 6 bases at V and 0 bases at J, with 10 bases in the middle. Germline CDR1 MRHNA, CDR2 SNTAGT. The CDR3 sequence is 14 residues long. CDR3 DNA sequence: TGTGCCAGCAGCCGGACAGCTAGCACAGATACGCAGTATTTT. This codes for CASSRTASTDTQYF.

Comment on this clone: One end of the junction is discordant with germline, which a read error may explain. This rearrangement joins TRBV2 to TRBJ2-7; 7 bases fit TRBD1. Germline values: CDR1 SNHLY, CDR2 FYNNEI. The CDR3 has 11 amino acids. CDR3 sequence (DNA): TGTGCCAGCAGCTCCGGGACAGTTTCCTTCTTC. Its translation is CASSSGTVSFF.

This clone was found once. This rearrangement joins TRBV28 to TRBJ1-2; D uncertain. The V gene lost 6 bases and the J gene lost 8 bases, with 22 bases spanning the gap. The CDR3 is 15 residues long. The germline gives CDR1 MDHEN, CDR2 SYDVKM. This CDR3 reads CASSRNSFYRYGYTF. As DNA, the CDR3 is TGTGCCAGCAGCCGGAACAGCTTCTACCGGTACGGCTACACCTTC.

The gene calls are TRBV11-2 and TRBJ2-7; 14 nucleotides match TRBD2. The germline CDR1 and CDR2 sequences are SGHAT and FQNNGV. V lost 3 bases to trimming and J lost 1 base; unmatched junction nucleotides: 8. The CDR3 runs to 18 residues. CDR3 in amino acids: CASSLGGTSGGRSYEQYF. In nucleotides, the CDR3 is TGTGCCAGCAGCTTGGGCGGGACTAGCGGGGGACGTTCCTACGAGCAGTACTTC.

This clone turned up a few times. The V gene is TRBV5-1, the J gene TRBJ2-1; D is ambiguous. Trimming removed 2 bases at V and 8 bases at J, with 11 bases between. The CDR3 length is 13 residues. Looked up from germline, CDR1 is SGHRS and CDR2 is YFSETQ. This chain's CDR3 is CASSFLADDEQFF. Written as DNA, the CDR3 is TGCGCCAGCAGCTTTCTCGCAGATGATGAGCAGTTCTTC.

The chain uses TRBV28 and TRBJ1-2; 8 bases map to TRBD1. This CDR3 comprises 16 residues. CDR1 and CDR2 from the germline V gene are MDHEN and SYDVKM. The trim removed 5 bases at V and 5 bases at J, leaving 13 bases unmatched. The CDR3 spells CASSPQPGQGGYGYTF. The CDR3 DNA reads as TGTGCCAGCAGTCCTCAACCCGGACAGGGTGGGTATGGCTACACCTTC.

This clone appeared a few times. This chain links TRBV7-9 with TRBJ1-2, with a weak D call TRBD1 (6 bases). V shed 5 bases and J shed 0 bases, with 10 bases lying between them. This CDR3 has 14 residues. CDR1 SEHNR and CDR2 FQNEAQ come from the germline V gene (reference sequence). The CDR3 sequence: CASSDGTTNYGYTF. CDR3 DNA: TGTGCCAGCAGCGACGGGACAACTAACTATGGCTACACCTTC.

The genes are TRBV30 and TRBJ1-1, with 7 positions matching TRBD1. V gave up 1 base and J gave up 5 bases; unmatched junction bases: 7. The CDR3 covers 14 residues. The germline V gene encodes CDR1 GTSNPN and CDR2 SVGIG (reference sequence). Here the CDR3 reads CAWSGNRGLTEAFF. In DNA, the CDR3 is TGTGCCTGGAGTGGAAACAGGGGTTTAACTGAAGCTTTCTTT.

This clone showed up just a few times. V is TRBV18 and J is TRBJ2-5, with 8 bases that match TRBD2. V lost 8 bases to trimming and J lost 2 bases; unmatched junction nucleotides: 10. This CDR3 is built from 15 residues. Germline loops: CDR1 KGHSH, CDR2 LQKENI. The CDR3 protein is CASGLYSGEQETQYF. In nucleotides, the CDR3 is TGTGCCAGCGGTCTTTATAGCGGGGAGCAAGAGACCCAGTACTTC.

The chain recombines TRBV4-1 with TRBJ2-5, with 11 positions matching TRBD2. CDR1 MGHRA and CDR2 YSYEKL come from the germline V gene. Unmatched junction bases numbered 2, after V lost 0 bases and J lost 2 bases. The CDR3 runs to 16 residues. CDR3 in DNA: TGCGCCAGCAGCCAAGAAACTAGCGGGGGACAAGAGACCCAGTACTTC. As protein: CASSQETSGGQETQYF.

The CDR3 DNA reads TGTGCCAGCGAACCAGCGGGGGAAAGTCAGCCCCAGCATTTT. Amino acid sequence: CASEPAGESQPQHF. The rearrangement uses TRBV2 and TRBJ1-5, with D perhaps matching TRBD1 (5 bases). CDR1 SNHLY and CDR2 FYNNEI come from the germline V gene. The germline V and J ends were trimmed by 8 bases and 6 bases, with 17 bases remaining between them. This CDR3 has 14 residues.

The chain combines TRBV6-1 with TRBJ2-7; 8 bases align to TRBD1. Germline V lookup: CDR1 MNHNS, CDR2 SASEGT. The CDR3 loop spans 14 amino acids. Trimming at V came to 2 bases and at J to 3 bases, leaving 3 bases not matched to a gene. Here the CDR3 reads CASSERQGSYEQYF. The CDR3 DNA reads as TGTGCCAGCAGTGAAAGACAGGGGAGCTACGAGCAGTACTTC.

The chain combines TRBV4-1 with TRBJ2-7, with 7 bases matching TRBD1. The CDR3 is 13 residues long. The germline gives CDR1 MGHRA, CDR2 YSYEKL. J lost 3 bases, V lost 6 bases, and 5 bases had no gene match. The CDR3 spells CASSPGQVYEQYF. CDR3 sequence (DNA): TGCGCCAGCAGTCCCGGACAGGTCTACGAGCAGTACTTC.

The rearrangement links TRBV28 to TRBJ2-5, with D maybe TRBD1 (5 bases). Trimming cost V 8 bases and J 1 base, with 14 bases left between them. Germline-derived CDR1 and CDR2 are MDHEN and SYDVKM. The CDR3 consists of 14 residues. This chain's CDR3 is CASGAYGRQETQYF. CDR3 DNA sequence: TGTGCCAGCGGGGCTTATGGTCGCCAAGAGACCCAGTACTTC. Full variable domain (remainder filled in from reference TRBV28 and TRBJ2-5): DVKVTQSSRYLVKRTGEKVFLECVQDMDHENMFWYRQDPGLGLRLIYFSYDVKMKEKGDIPEGYSVSREKKERFSLILESASTNQTSMYLCASGAYGRQETQYFGPGTRLLVL.